This paragraph reports one T cell receptor (beta chain). The antigen is unknown. Deep-level assay runs were performed. It was around 300 ng DNA, 25,000 to 35,000 T cell genomes, that went into each replicate PCR of unsorted PBMC. As handled by the study authors: For the immunoSEQ data, sequences were junction-only without quality scores, so filtering differed. TCRdb keeps only in-frame clones here, not all; method: immunoSEQ multiplex PCR. V, J and clone size are taken as reported in that table, and D and trimming were inferred from the DNA itself. The table shows some 490,000 clones, with over 70% occurring only once. This specimen comes from a study of shared clonotypes between healthy human individuals. Study findings and constraints: Read depth was anticipated to influence clonotype sharing among donors.

Looked up from germline, CDR1 is ENHRY and CDR2 is SYGVKD. The CDR3 runs to 15 residues. Trimming took 4 bases from V and 3 from J; bases not matched to a gene: 6. This rearrangement joins TRBV10-3 to TRBJ1-2; 9 bases fit TRBD1. This sequence originates from a woman aged 40 to 50 in good health. Some clones in this sample may be carry-over from other donors' samples. Sequenced material: PBMCs. The CDR3 region has the DNA TGTGCCATCAGTGGGGGACAGGGCGGAGACTATGGCTACACCTTC. It specifies CAISGGQGGDYGYTF.